This is a list of T cell receptor beta chains from one sample in a study of OX40 agonist ivuxolimab in advanced cancers. Sequencing was performed with immunoSEQ multiplex PCR; in TCRdb, only in-frame clones are kept and a portion is missing. Counted here are some 99,000 clones, 90% occurring once; the ten biggest clones make up about 1.6%. The sample consisted of CD4+ or CD8+ T cells sorted from blood, taken in a trial of the OX40 agonist ivuxolimab. Receptors originate from an adult with an advanced solid tumor such as melanoma, head and neck, liver or kidney cancer. The CDR3 runs from the conserved cysteine through the conserved F or W. The order of the fields is V gene, J gene, D gene, clone size, CDR3 length, CDR3 DNA, CDR3 protein. D genes are given only for firm matches. Some rows have no size entry. The others give once, few or many, or a class for an expanded clone.

V: TRBV20-1; J: TRBJ2-7; D: NA; size: NA; length: 11; DNA: TGCAGTGCTGACTCCCCCAACGAGCAGTACTTC; CDR3: CSADSPNEQYF
V: TRBV5-4; J: TRBJ1-1; D: NA; size: NA; length: 14; DNA: TGTGCCAGCAGCCACCCCGACGGGGACACTGAAGCTTTCTTT; CDR3: CASSHPDGDTEAFF
V: TRBV27; J: TRBJ2-2; D: TRBD2; size: once; length: 15; DNA: TGTGCCAGCAGTCGGCTAGCGGGAATAAGGGGGGAGCTGTTTTTT; CDR3: CASSRLAGIRGELFF
V: TRBV5-1; J: TRBJ2-2; D: NA; size: NA; length: 11; DNA: TGCGCCAGCAGCTTGTCGGGGGAGCTGTTTTTT; CDR3: CASSLSGELFF
V: TRBV11-1; J: TRBJ2-1; D: TRBD2; size: once; length: 19; DNA: TGTGCCAGCAGCTTAAGGAAACTAGCGGGAGGGGGGAACGACAATGAGCAGTTCTTC; CDR3: CASSLRKLAGGGNDNEQFF
V: TRBV6-5; J: TRBJ2-5; D: NA; size: NA; length: 15; DNA: TGTGCCAGCAGCCGGTGGAACAGGGGAGGCGAGACCCAGTACTTC; CDR3: CASSRWNRGGETQYF
V: TRBV7-2; J: TRBJ2-1; D: NA; size: once; length: 15; DNA: TGTGCCAGCAGCTTAAGGGGCCAAGGATACAATGAGCAGTTCTTC; CDR3: CASSLRGQGYNEQFF
V: TRBV5-4; J: TRBJ1-5; D: NA; size: NA; length: 13; DNA: TGTGCCAGCAGCTTGGACCTCTATCAGCCCCAGCATTTT; CDR3: CASSLDLYQPQHF
V: TRBV2; J: TRBJ2-5; D: NA; size: NA; length: 13; DNA: TGTGCCAGCAGTGCGGACAATCAAGAGACCCAGTACTTC; CDR3: CASSADNQETQYF
V: TRBV19; J: TRBJ2-5; D: NA; size: once; length: 12; DNA: TGTGCCAGTAAGGGGGGGCAAGAGACCCAGTACTTC; CDR3: CASKGGQETQYF
V: TRBV28; J: TRBJ2-1; D: TRBD2; size: NA; length: 18; DNA: TGTGCCAGCAGTACAGGACTAGCGCCCAAGGGTCCCTACAATGAGCAGTTCTTC; CDR3: CASSTGLAPKGPYNEQFF
V: TRBV19; J: TRBJ2-1; D: NA; size: NA; length: 14; DNA: TGTGCCAGTAGTATAGCCCAGCTCGACAATGAGCAGTTCTTC; CDR3: CASSIAQLDNEQFF
V: TRBV4-3; J: TRBJ1-4; D: NA; size: once; length: 16; DNA: TGCGCCAGCAGCCCATTGTCGCTGGGGGGCGATGAAAAACTGTTTTTT; CDR3: CASSPLSLGGDEKLFF
V: TRBV6-1; J: TRBJ2-5; D: NA; size: NA; length: 15; DNA: TGTGCCAGCAGTGAAGCCGTACGAATCCCTGAGACCCAGTACTTC; CDR3: CASSEAVRIPETQYF
V: TRBV7-2; J: TRBJ1-1; D: NA; size: NA; length: 15; DNA: TGTGCCAGCAGCTCGGGTGCCGGGAAGAACACTGAAGCTTTCTTT; CDR3: CASSSGAGKNTEAFF
V: TRBV11-2; J: TRBJ2-7; D: NA; size: few; length: 15; DNA: TGTGCCAGCAGCTCCGCGGCGCTAGCTTCCTACGAGCAGTACTTC; CDR3: CASSSAALASYEQYF
V: TRBV4-2; J: TRBJ2-7; D: NA; size: NA; length: 14; DNA: TGTGCCAGCAGCCAAGGGAGATCTGCGGACGAGCAGTACTTC; CDR3: CASSQGRSADEQYF
V: TRBV7-2; J: TRBJ2-5; D: NA; size: NA; length: 12; DNA: TGTGCCAGCAGCCCCAACCAAGAGACCCAGTACTTC; CDR3: CASSPNQETQYF
V: TRBV7-2; J: TRBJ1-4; D: TRBD1; size: NA; length: 14; DNA: TGTGCCAGCAGCTTTAGACAGGGGGGTGAAAAACTGTTTTTT; CDR3: CASSFRQGGEKLFF
V: TRBV7-9; J: TRBJ1-5; D: TRBD1; size: NA; length: 15; DNA: TGTGCCAGCAGCTTAGGACAGGGAAGAAATCAGCCCCAGCATTTT; CDR3: CASSLGQGRNQPQHF
V: TRBV28; J: TRBJ2-7; D: TRBD1; size: NA; length: 15; DNA: TGTGCCAGCATCTCCGCGGGGACAGGCGCCTACGAGCAGTACTTC; CDR3: CASISAGTGAYEQYF
V: TRBV5-1; J: TRBJ2-7; D: NA; size: NA; length: 14; DNA: TGCGCCAGCAGCTTGGTGGGGCAGAACTACGAGCAGTACTTC; CDR3: CASSLVGQNYEQYF
V: TRBV2; J: TRBJ2-7; D: TRBD1; size: NA; length: 14; DNA: TGTGCCAGCAGGACCGGGACAGGGGCTGGCGAGCAGTACTTC; CDR3: CASRTGTGAGEQYF
V: TRBV5-1; J: TRBJ2-7; D: NA; size: NA; length: 15; DNA: TGCGCCAGCAGCTTGCGTGCTGGGGCGAACTACGAGCAGTACTTC; CDR3: CASSLRAGANYEQYF
V: TRBV6-8; J: TRBJ2-1; D: TRBD2; size: NA; length: 15; DNA: TGTGCCAGCAGCGGCAGACTAGCGGCCTACAATGAGCAGTTCTTC; CDR3: CASSGRLAAYNEQFF
V: TRBV7-9; J: TRBJ2-5; D: NA; size: NA; length: 13; DNA: TGTGCCAGCAGCCCGGACGCCCAAGAGACCCAGTACTTC; CDR3: CASSPDAQETQYF
V: TRBV27; J: TRBJ1-1; D: NA; size: NA; length: 17; DNA: TGTGCCAGCAGACTCCTAGGGGCCGGGACGGTGAACACTGAAGCTTTCTTT; CDR3: CASRLLGAGTVNTEAFF
V: TRBV10-3; J: TRBJ2-3; D: NA; size: NA; length: 13; DNA: TGTGCCATCAGTGGCTCGGGGCGAGATACGCAGTATTTT; CDR3: CAISGSGRDTQYF
V: TRBV11-3; J: TRBJ1-2; D: NA; size: NA; length: 14; DNA: TGTGCCAGCAGCCCCGGAGAGGGCGACTATGGCTACACCTTC; CDR3: CASSPGEGDYGYTF
V: TRBV9; J: TRBJ1-4; D: TRBD1; size: NA; length: 16; DNA: TGTGCCAGCAGCGTACATCAGGGGGCAACTAATGAAAAACTGTTTTTT; CDR3: CASSVHQGATNEKLFF
V: TRBV27; J: TRBJ1-1; D: NA; size: NA; length: 13; DNA: TGTGCCAGCAGTCGACAGTGGAACACTGAAGCTTTCTTT; CDR3: CASSRQWNTEAFF
V: TRBV5-1; J: TRBJ2-3; D: TRBD1; size: NA; length: 17; DNA: TGCGCCAGCAGCTTGGAGAACAGGGGTTGGAGCACAGATACGCAGTATTTT; CDR3: CASSLENRGWSTDTQYF
V: TRBV19; J: TRBJ2-3; D: NA; size: NA; length: 14; DNA: TGTGCCAGTTCGTCGCTTGGGAGCACAGATACGCAGTATTTT; CDR3: CASSSLGSTDTQYF
V: TRBV7-2; J: TRBJ2-7; D: TRBD2; size: NA; length: 15; DNA: TGTGCCAGCAGCTTAGAAGGACTAGCGGCCTACGAGCAGTACTTC; CDR3: CASSLEGLAAYEQYF
V: TRBV5-1; J: TRBJ1-4; D: NA; size: NA; length: 14; DNA: TGCGCCAGCAGCTTGGAAACAGGGAGGGGAAAACTGTTTTTT; CDR3: CASSLETGRGKLFF
V: TRBV5-6; J: TRBJ2-7; D: TRBD1; size: few; length: 15; DNA: TGTGCCAGCAGCTTGGGTCAGGGGGCGGCCTACGAGCAGTACTTC; CDR3: CASSLGQGAAYEQYF
V: TRBV6-5; J: TRBJ2-5; D: TRBD1; size: NA; length: 14; DNA: TGTGCCAGCAGTGCCCCGGGACAGGTCAAGACCCAGTACTTC; CDR3: CASSAPGQVKTQYF
V: TRBV7-2; J: TRBJ2-1; D: NA; size: NA; length: 13; DNA: TGTGCCAGCAGCCCGACTAGTCCGTATGAGCAGTTCTTC; CDR3: CASSPTSPYEQFF
V: TRBV30; J: TRBJ1-4; D: NA; size: NA; length: 15; DNA: TGTGCCTGGACCCTCCTGGGCGAGGGAAATGAAAAACTGTTTTTT; CDR3: CAWTLLGEGNEKLFF
V: TRBV15; J: TRBJ1-2; D: NA; size: NA; length: 14; DNA: TGTGCCACCAGCAGAGGAACAGCGATCTATGGCTACACCTTC; CDR3: CATSRGTAIYGYTF
V: TRBV18; J: TRBJ1-3; D: NA; size: NA; length: 14; DNA: TGTGCCAGCTCACCCGGAAGCTCTGGAAACACCATATATTTT; CDR3: CASSPGSSGNTIYF
V: TRBV19; J: TRBJ1-3; D: NA; size: once; length: 16; DNA: TGTGCCAGTACCATACAGGGAACCCGCTCTGGAAACACCATATATTTT; CDR3: CASTIQGTRSGNTIYF
V: TRBV4-1; J: TRBJ2-2; D: NA; size: NA; length: 13; DNA: TGCGCCAGCAGCCGAGAGAACCGTGGGGAGCTGTTTTTT; CDR3: CASSRENRGELFF
V: TRBV11-1; J: TRBJ2-7; D: TRBD2; size: NA; length: 15; DNA: TGTGCCAGCAGCCCAGGGACTAGCGGGTCTTACGAGCAGTACTTC; CDR3: CASSPGTSGSYEQYF
V: TRBV7-9; J: TRBJ2-7; D: NA; size: once; length: 14; DNA: TGTGCCAGCAGCTCCAGCTCCACTACCTACGAGCAGTACTTC; CDR3: CASSSSSTTYEQYF
V: TRBV28; J: TRBJ2-7; D: TRBD2; size: once; length: 14; DNA: TGTGCCAGCAGTCTAGCGGGGGATCCCTACGAGCAGTACTTC; CDR3: CASSLAGDPYEQYF
V: TRBV5-5; J: TRBJ1-4; D: TRBD1; size: NA; length: 17; DNA: TGTGCCAGCAGCCTAGCGGGACAGGGGGCAGGTGGTGAAAAACTGTTTTTT; CDR3: CASSLAGQGAGGEKLFF
V: TRBV7-9; J: TRBJ1-2; D: NA; size: NA; length: 12; DNA: TGTGCCAGCAGCTCCCTTAACTATGGCTACACCTTC; CDR3: CASSSLNYGYTF
V: TRBV7-7; J: TRBJ2-5; D: TRBD2; size: NA; length: 17; DNA: TGTGCTAGCAGCCTAAGACTAGCGGGAGGATGGGAAGAGACCCAGTACTTC; CDR3: CASSLRLAGGWEETQYF
V: TRBV5-4; J: TRBJ2-1; D: NA; size: NA; length: 13; DNA: TGTGCCAGCAGCTTGGACAGGGACAATGAGCAGTTCTTC; CDR3: CASSLDRDNEQFF